This T cell receptor (beta chain) was sequenced in a study of T-cell memory formation after mild COVID-19. General study points: Clones shrinking from day 15 to 85 showed even CD4/CD8 mixes; later expanders tilted CD4+. Chiefly within CM and EM were the contracting CD4+ clones; CD8+ ones were within EMRA.

Using its own MiXCR run on the 5' RACE reads, TCRdb lists one record per CDR3 protein. Here the sample spans about 560,000 distinct CDR3 sequences, approximately 21% being singletons. Regarding this clonotype: Its antigen is unidentified.

Germline trimming cut 4 bases from V and 8 bases from J; bases unmatched to any gene: 13. The CDR3 is 16 residues long. Germline values: CDR1 ENHRY, CDR2 SYGVKD. The sample taken for sequencing was PBMCs or a T cell subset sorted from them (not recorded which). The chain combines TRBV10-3 with TRBJ2-7; 11 nucleotides line up with TRBD2. This TCR derives from an adult woman who had mild COVID-19 (a few samples of this study predate the infection). Cell type and time point are not known. CDR3 protein: CAISGLTSGETTKQYF. As DNA, the CDR3 is TGTGCCATCAGTGGGTTGACTAGCGGGGAAACTACGAAGCAGTACTTC.